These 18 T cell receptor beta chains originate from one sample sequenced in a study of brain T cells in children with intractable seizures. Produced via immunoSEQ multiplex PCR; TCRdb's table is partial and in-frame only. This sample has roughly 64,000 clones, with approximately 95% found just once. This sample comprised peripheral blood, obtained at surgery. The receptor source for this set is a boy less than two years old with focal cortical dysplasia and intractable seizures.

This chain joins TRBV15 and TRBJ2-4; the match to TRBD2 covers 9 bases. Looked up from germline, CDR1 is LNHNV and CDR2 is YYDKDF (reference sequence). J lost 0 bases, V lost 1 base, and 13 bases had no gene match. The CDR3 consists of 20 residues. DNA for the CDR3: TGTGCCACCAGCAGAGGGGCGGGAGGGCTTCTCGCACTAGCCAAAAACATTCAGTACTTC. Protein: CATSRGAGGLLALAKNIQYF.

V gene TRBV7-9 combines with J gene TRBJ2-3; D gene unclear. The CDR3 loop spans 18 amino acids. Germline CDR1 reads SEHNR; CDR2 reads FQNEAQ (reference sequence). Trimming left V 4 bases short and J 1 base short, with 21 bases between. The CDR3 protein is CASSYSSVPTTGTDTQYF. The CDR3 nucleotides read TGTGCCAGCAGCTACTCGTCCGTTCCCACGACTGGCACAGATACGCAGTATTTT. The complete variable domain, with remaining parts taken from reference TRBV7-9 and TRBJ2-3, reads DTGVSQNPRHKITKRGQNVTFRCDPISEHNRLYWYRQTLGQGPEFLTYFQNEAQLEKSRLLSDRFSAERPKGSFSTLEIQRTEQGDSAMYLCASSYSSVPTTGTDTQYFGPGTRLTVL.

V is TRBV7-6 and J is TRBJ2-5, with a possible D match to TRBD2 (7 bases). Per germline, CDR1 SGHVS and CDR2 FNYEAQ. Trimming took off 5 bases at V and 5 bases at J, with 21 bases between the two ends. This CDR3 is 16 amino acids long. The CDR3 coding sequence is TGTGCCAGCAGCCCCCTAGGGGCGGGGGCGGTGGAGACCCAGTACTTC. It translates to CASSPLGAGAVETQYF.

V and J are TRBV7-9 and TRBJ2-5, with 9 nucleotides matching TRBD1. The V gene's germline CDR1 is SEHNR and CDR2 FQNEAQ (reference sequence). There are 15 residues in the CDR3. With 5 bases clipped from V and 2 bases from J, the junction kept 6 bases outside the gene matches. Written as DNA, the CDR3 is TGTGCCAGCAGCACCGGGGACAGGGAACAAGAGACCCAGTACTTC. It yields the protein CASSTGDREQETQYF.

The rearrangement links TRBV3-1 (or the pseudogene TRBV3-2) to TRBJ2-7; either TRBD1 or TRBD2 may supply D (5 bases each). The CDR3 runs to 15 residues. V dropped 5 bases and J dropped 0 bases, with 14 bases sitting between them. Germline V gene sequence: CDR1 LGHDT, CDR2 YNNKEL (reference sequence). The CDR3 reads CASSASGTDSYEQYF. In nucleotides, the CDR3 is TGTGCCAGCAGCGCATCCGGGACGGACTCCTACGAGCAGTACTTC.

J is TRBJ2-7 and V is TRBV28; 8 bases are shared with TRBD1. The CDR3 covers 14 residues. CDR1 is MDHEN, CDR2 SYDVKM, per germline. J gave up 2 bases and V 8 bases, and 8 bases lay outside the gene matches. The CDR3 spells CASRSGGKTYEQYF. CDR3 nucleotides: TGTGCCAGCCGTTCAGGGGGCAAGACCTACGAGCAGTACTTC. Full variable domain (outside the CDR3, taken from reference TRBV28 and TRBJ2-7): DVKVTQSSRYLVKRTGEKVFLECVQDMDHENMFWYRQDPGLGLRLIYFSYDVKMKEKGDIPEGYSVSREKKERFSLILESASTNQTSMYLCASRSGGKTYEQYFGPGTRLTVT.

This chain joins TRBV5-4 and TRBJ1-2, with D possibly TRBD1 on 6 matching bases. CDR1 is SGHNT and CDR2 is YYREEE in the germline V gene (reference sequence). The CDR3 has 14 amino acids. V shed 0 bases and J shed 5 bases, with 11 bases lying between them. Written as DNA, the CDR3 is TGTGCCAGCAGCTTGGGGGGGCAAGGGTATGGCTACACCTTC. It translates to CASSLGGQGYGYTF.

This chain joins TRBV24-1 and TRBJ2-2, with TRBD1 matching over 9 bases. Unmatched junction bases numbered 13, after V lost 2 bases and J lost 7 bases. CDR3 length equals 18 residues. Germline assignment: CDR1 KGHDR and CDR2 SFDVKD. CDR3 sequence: CATSDSPYTGGAIGELFF. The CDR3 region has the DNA TGTGCCACCAGTGATTCTCCTTATACAGGGGGCGCGATCGGGGAGCTGTTTTTT.

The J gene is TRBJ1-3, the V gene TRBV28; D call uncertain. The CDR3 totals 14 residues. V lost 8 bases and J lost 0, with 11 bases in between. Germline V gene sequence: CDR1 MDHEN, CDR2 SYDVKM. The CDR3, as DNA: TGTGCCAGCTTAAGGACGGGCTCTGGAAACACCATATATTTT. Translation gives CASLRTGSGNTIYF. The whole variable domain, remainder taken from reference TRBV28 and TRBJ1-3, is DVKVTQSSRYLVKRTGEKVFLECVQDMDHENMFWYRQDPGLGLRLIYFSYDVKMKEKGDIPEGYSVSREKKERFSLILESASTNQTSMYLCASLRTGSGNTIYFGEGSWLTVV.

CDR3 nucleotide sequence: TGTGCCACGATAAGATACAATGAGCAGTTCTTC. This encodes CATIRYNEQFF. The rearrangement links TRBV6-5 to TRBJ2-1; D is unresolved. Trimming took 10 bases from V and 4 from J, leaving 8 bases between them. Germline V gene lookup returns CDR1 MNHEY and CDR2 SVGAGI. CDR3 length: 11 amino acids.

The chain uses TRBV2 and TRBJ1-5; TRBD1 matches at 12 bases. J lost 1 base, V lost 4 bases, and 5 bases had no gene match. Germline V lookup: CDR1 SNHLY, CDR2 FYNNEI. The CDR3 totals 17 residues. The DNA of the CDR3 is TGTGCCAGCAGTGCGGGACAGGGGGCCTTGAGCAATCAGCCCCAGCATTTT. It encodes CASSAGQGALSNQPQHF.

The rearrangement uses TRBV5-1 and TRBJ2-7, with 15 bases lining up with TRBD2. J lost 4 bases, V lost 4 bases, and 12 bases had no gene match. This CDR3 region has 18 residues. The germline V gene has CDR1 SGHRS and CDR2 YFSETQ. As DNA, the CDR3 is TGCGCCAGCAGCCATGGGACTAGCGGGAGGCCTTCCGGTTACGAGCAGTACTTC. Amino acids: CASSHGTSGRPSGYEQYF.

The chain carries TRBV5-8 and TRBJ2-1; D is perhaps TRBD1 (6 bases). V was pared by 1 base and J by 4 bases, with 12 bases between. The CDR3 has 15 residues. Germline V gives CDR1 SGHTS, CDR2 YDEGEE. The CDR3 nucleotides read TGTGCCAGCAGCTTGCTCGGACAGCGTTACAATGAGCAGTTCTTC. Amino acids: CASSLLGQRYNEQFF.

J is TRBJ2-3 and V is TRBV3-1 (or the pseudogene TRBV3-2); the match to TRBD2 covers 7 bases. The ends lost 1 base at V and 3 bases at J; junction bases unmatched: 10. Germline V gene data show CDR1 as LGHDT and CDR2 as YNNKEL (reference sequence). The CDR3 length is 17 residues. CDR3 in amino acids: CASSQGLSGQLTDTQYF. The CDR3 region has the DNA TGTGCCAGCAGCCAAGGTCTTAGCGGGCAACTAACAGATACGCAGTATTTT.

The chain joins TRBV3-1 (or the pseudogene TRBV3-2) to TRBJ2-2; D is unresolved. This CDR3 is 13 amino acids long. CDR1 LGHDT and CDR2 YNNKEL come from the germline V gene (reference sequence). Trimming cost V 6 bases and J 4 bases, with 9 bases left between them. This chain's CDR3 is CASRTGVTGELFF. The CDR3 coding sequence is TGTGCCAGCAGAACCGGAGTCACCGGGGAGCTGTTTTTT.

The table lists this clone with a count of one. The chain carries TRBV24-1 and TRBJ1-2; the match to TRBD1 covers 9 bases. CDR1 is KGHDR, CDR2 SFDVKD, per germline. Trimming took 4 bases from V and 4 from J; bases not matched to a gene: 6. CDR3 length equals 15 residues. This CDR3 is CATSDPRDRVYGYTF. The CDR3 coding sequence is TGTGCCACCAGTGACCCCCGGGACAGGGTCTATGGCTACACCTTC.

This CDR3 is CASSLERGSTDTQYF. The CDR3 bases are TGCGCCAGCAGCTTGGAACGAGGCAGCACAGATACGCAGTATTTT. The gene calls are TRBV5-1 and TRBJ2-3; D uncertain. Looked up from germline, CDR1 is SGHRS and CDR2 is YFSETQ. There are 15 residues in the CDR3. V was pared by 0 bases and J by 0 bases, with 8 bases between.

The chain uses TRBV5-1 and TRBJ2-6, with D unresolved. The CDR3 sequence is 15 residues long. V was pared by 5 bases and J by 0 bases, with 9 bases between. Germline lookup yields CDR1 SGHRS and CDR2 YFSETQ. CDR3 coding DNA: TGCGCCAGCAGGCTAGTCCTCTCTGGGGCCAACGTCCTGACTTTC. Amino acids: CASRLVLSGANVLTF.